This TCR beta chain was documented in a study of response to subunit inactivated influenza vaccine. The CDR3 totals 15 residues. Trimming cost V 3 bases and J 0 bases, with 9 bases left between them. CDR1 and CDR2 (germline): ENHRY, SYGVKD. Using its own MiXCR run on the RT-PCR reads, TCRdb lists one record per CDR3 protein. The repertoire holds hundreds of thousands of distinct CDR3 sequences, approximately 10% seen once, with approximately 11% in the top ten. This sample was also put to use in a study of T cells expressing NK-cell markers. That work contributes: UMIs were included in TCR beta cDNA generated by 5'RACE template switching. Out of eight donors sequenced, seven tested HCMV-seropositive and the remaining one seronegative.

The sequence was collected from a man aged 45-65 years who received an inactivated influenza vaccine. The chain has TRBV10-3 and TRBJ1-5; weak D call: TRBD1 (5 bases). Sample: PBMCs from blood, taken on the day of vaccination. The CDR3 here is CAISERQGSNQPQHF. The CDR3 nucleotides are TGTGCCATCAGTGAAAGGCAGGGTAGCAATCAGCCCCAGCATTTT.